The TCR beta chain described here comes from a study of T-cell memory formation after mild COVID-19. MiXCR, run by TCRdb on the 5' RACE reads, gives a single entry per CDR3 protein. The table has around 80,000 distinct CDR3 sequences, roughly 12% seen once. V lost 3 bases and J 10 bases, leaving 8 bases between the germline ends. This CDR3 has 11 amino acids. The sample was PBMCs or a T cell subset sorted from them (not recorded which). The V and J genes are TRBV12-3 or TRBV12-4 and TRBJ2-3, with D possibly being TRBD2 (5 bases). The receptor comes from a young man who had mild COVID-19 (a few samples of this study predate the infection). Cell type and time point are not known. The CDR3 DNA is TGTGCCAGCAGTTTTGAGGGTGCGCAGTATTTT. Residues: CASSFEGAQYF.